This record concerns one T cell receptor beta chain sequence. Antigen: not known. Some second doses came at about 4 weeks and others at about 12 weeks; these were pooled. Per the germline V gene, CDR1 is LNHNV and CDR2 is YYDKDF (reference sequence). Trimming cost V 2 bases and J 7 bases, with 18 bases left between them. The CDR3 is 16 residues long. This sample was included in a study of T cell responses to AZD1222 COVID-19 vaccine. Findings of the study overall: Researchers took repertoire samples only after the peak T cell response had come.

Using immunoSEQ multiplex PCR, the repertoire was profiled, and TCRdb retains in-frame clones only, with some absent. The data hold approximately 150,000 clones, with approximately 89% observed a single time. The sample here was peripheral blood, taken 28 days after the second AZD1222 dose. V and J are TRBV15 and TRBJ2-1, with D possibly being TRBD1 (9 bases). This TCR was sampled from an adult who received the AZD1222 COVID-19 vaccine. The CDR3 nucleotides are TGTGCCACCAGCAGACGGGGACAGGGACTAGGGAATGAGCAGTTCTTC. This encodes CATSRRGQGLGNEQFF. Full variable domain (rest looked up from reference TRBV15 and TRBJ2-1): DAMVIQNPRYQVTQFGKPVTLSCSQTLNHNVMYWYQQKSSQAPKLLFHYYDKDFNNEADTPDNFQSRRPNTSFCFLDIRSPGLGDTAMYLCATSRRGQGLGNEQFFGPGTRLTVL.